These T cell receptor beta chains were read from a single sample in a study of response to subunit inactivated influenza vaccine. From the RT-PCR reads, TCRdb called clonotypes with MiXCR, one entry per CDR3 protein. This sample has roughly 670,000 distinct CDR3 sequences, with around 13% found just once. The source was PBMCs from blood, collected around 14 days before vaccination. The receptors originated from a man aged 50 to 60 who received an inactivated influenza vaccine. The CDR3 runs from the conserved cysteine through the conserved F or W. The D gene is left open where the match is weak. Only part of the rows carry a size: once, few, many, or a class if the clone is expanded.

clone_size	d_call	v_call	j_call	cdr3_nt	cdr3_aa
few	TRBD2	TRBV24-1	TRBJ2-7	TGTGCCACCAGCGGAGCGGGAGCCTACGAGCAGTACTTC	CATSGAGAYEQYF
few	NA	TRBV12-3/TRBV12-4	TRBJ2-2	TGTGCCAGCAACACGAGAAACACCGGGGAGCTGTTTTTT	CASNTRNTGELFF
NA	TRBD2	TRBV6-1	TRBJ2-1	TGTGCCAGCAGAACACTAGCGGGGAACAATGAGCAGTTCTTC	CASRTLAGNNEQFF
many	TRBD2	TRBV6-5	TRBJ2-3	TGTGCCAGCAGGTTACTAGCGGGGGGAGAAGATACGCAGTATTTT	CASRLLAGGEDTQYF
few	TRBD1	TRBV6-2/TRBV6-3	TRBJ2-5	TGTGCCAGCAGTTACTTCCAGGGACAGATACAAGAGACCCAGTACTTC	CASSYFQGQIQETQYF
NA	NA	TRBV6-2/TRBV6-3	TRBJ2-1	TGTGCCAGCAGCATATTTAGCGGCTCCTACAATGAGCAGTTCTTC	CASSIFSGSYNEQFF
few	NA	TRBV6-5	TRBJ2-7	TGTGCCAGCAGTTACGCGGCAGAAACCACCTACGAGCAGTACTTC	CASSYAAETTYEQYF
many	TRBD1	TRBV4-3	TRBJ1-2	TGCGCCAGCAGCCAAGATGGGACAGTCTCTTCCTATGGCTACACCTTC	CASSQDGTVSSYGYTF
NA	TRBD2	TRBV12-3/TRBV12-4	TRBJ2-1	TGTGCCAGCAGACGGACTAGCGGAGACAATGAGCAGTTCTTC	CASRRTSGDNEQFF
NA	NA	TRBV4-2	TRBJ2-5	TGTGCCAGCAGCCAAGTTTCAGGTGCGGAGACCCAGTACTTC	CASSQVSGAETQYF
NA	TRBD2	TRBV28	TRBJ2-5	TGTGCCAGCAGTTTATGGGGACTAGCGGGGGCACAGCAGACCCAGTACTTC	CASSLWGLAGAQQTQYF
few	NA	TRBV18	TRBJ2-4	TGTGCCAGCTCACCGCCCTTGAAAGTAGCCAAAAACATTCAGTACTTC	CASSPPLKVAKNIQYF
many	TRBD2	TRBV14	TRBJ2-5	TGTGCCAGCACGATGGGGGCCCTAGCGGGAGAGACCCAGTACTTC	CASTMGALAGETQYF
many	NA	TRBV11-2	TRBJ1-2	TGTGCCAGCAGCTTACAGGAATCGTCGTTTGGCTACACCTTC	CASSLQESSFGYTF
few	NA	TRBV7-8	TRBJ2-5	TGTGCCAGCAGCCTAACTCGACTAATGGGGAGTAGCCAAGAGACCCAGTACTTC	CASSLTRLMGSSQETQYF
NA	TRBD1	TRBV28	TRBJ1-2	TGTGCCAGCAGTCTATGGACAGGGGACTATGGCTACACCTTC	CASSLWTGDYGYTF
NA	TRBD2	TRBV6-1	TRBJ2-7	TGTGCCAGCAGCAGAGGACTAGGAGGGATCGAGCAGTACTTC	CASSRGLGGIEQYF
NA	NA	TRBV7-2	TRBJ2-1	TGTGCCAGCAGCTTCGACAGTAATTATGAGCAGTTCTTC	CASSFDSNYEQFF
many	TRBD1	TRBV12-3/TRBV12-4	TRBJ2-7	TGTGCCAGCAGTACCCCGGGACAGGGGCCGCGAAGGCAGTACTTC	CASSTPGQGPRRQYF
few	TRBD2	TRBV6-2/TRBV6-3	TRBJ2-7	TGTGCCAGCAACCTAAGAGGGACTAGCGGGAGCTACCACGAGCAGTACTTC	CASNLRGTSGSYHEQYF
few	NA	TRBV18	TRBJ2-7	TGTGCCAGCTCACCAGGCAGAACTATCGAGCAGTACTTC	CASSPGRTIEQYF
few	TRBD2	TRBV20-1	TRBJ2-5	TGCAGTGCTTCTCTAGCGGGAGAGCACCAAGAGACCCAGTACTTC	CSASLAGEHQETQYF